Below, one TCR beta chain is given with its context. Germline lookup yields CDR1 KGHDR and CDR2 SFDVKD. V lost 10 bases, J lost 3 bases, and 12 bases stayed unmatched. The CDR3 loop spans 17 amino acids. In the study's own analysis: By means of reference gene primer amplification, nucleated cell counts were estimated. Using immunoSEQ multiplex PCR, the repertoire was profiled, and TCRdb retains in-frame clones only, with some absent. V and J calls and clone size are copied from that table; D and trimming were computed from the DNA. The table has tens of thousands of clones, 60% to 80% seen once. This sample is part of a study of blood T cell repertoires in COVID-19. Study-wide context: The origin of the acute and convalescent COVID-19 samples was the United States, Italy and Spain. The analysed material was cDNA or gDNA that came from T cells, B-cell-depleted T cells, or PBMCs.

This chain joins TRBV24-1 and TRBJ1-4, with 11 bases identical to TRBD1. The sequence derives from a woman in her 70s with acute or convalescent COVID-19. The sequenced material came from peripheral blood. CDR3 bases: TGTGCCACGGGTGCGGACAGGGGGCGAAGTGCTAATGAAAAACTGTTTTTT. Its translation: CATGADRGRSANEKLFF.